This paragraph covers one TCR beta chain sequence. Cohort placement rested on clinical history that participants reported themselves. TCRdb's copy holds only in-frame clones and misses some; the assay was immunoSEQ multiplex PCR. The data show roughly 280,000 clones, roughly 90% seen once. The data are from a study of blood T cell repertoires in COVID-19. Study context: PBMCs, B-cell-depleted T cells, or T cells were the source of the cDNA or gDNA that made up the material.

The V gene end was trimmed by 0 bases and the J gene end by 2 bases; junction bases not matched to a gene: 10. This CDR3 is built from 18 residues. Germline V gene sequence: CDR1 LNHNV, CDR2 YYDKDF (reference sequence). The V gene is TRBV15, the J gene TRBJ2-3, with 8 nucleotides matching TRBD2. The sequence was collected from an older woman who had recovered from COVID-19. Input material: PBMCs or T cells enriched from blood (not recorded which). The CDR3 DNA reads TGTGCCACCAGCAGAGATGATCGAACTAGCGGTCCCACAGATACGCAGTATTTT. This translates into CATSRDDRTSGPTDTQYF.